These T cell receptor beta chains were read from a single sample in a study of cytomegalovirus exposure and HLA in healthy donors. Profiling relied on immunoSEQ multiplex PCR, and the TCRdb table lists in-frame clones only, not all of them. Its table records tens of thousands of clones. Material for sequencing was PBMCs. The receptor source for this set is a man aged 18-30 years in good health and CMV-seropositive. The CDR3 runs from the conserved cysteine through the conserved F or W. A D gene is named only where the DNA matches it firmly.

J gene,V gene,D gene,CDR3 protein,CDR3 DNA
TRBJ1-1,TRBV5-1,-,CASSLVGWWTEAFF,TGCGCCAGCAGCTTGGTCGGGTGGTGGACTGAAGCTTTCTTT
TRBJ1-4,TRBV4-1,-,CASSTTTGPNEKLFF,TGCGCCAGCAGCACCACGACAGGACCTAATGAAAAACTGTTTTTT
TRBJ2-1,TRBV20-1,-,CSGAGIGEQFF,TGCAGTGGCGCCGGTATCGGTGAGCAGTTCTTC
TRBJ2-3,TRBV28,-,CASSSSGEGTDTQYF,-
TRBJ2-3,TRBV19,-,CASSIEAITDTQYF,TGTGCCAGTAGTATCGAGGCAATCACAGATACGCAGTATTTT
TRBJ2-7,TRBV13,-,CASSTDTGLEQYF,TGTGCCAGCAGCACTGACACCGGCCTCGAGCAGTACTTC
TRBJ1-4,TRBV30,-,CAWRRQREFIF,TGTGCCTGGAGGCGGCAACGGGAATTCATTTTT
TRBJ2-3,TRBV5-1,-,CASSLGGESTDTQYF,TGCGCCAGCAGCTTGGGGGGAGAAAGCACAGATACGCAGTATTTT
TRBJ2-3,TRBV7-2,-,CASSSWTTSTDTQYF,TGTGCCAGCAGCTCCTGGACTACTAGCACAGATACGCAGTATTTT
TRBJ1-3,TRBV14,-,CASSQESGFLNTIYF,TGTGCCAGCAGCCAAGAATCGGGATTTCTAAACACCATATATTTT
TRBJ2-1,TRBV5-1,-,CASRLTGSPDNEQFF,TGCGCCAGCAGATTAACAGGGTCCCCTGACAATGAGCAGTTCTTC
TRBJ1-2,TRBV9,TRBD1,CASSPGQGNYGYTF,TGTGCCAGTTCACCGGGACAGGGAAACTATGGCTACACCTTC
TRBJ2-5,TRBV30,TRBD1,CAWSPDRERETQYF,TGTGCCTGGAGCCCCGACAGGGAACGGGAGACCCAGTACTTC
TRBJ1-5,TRBV19,TRBD1,CASSMDRNQPQHF,TGTGCCAGTAGTATGGACAGGAATCAGCCCCAGCATTTT
TRBJ1-1,TRBV28,-,CASSLGGRANTEAFF,TGTGCCAGCAGTTTAGGGGGCAGGGCGAACACTGAAGCTTTCTTT
TRBJ2-1,TRBV4-1,-,CASSPSVSWSSYNEQFF,TGCGCCAGCAGCCCATCGGTCTCATGGAGCTCCTACAATGAGCAGTTCTTC
TRBJ1-3,TRBV19,TRBD1,CASIRTGAGNTIYF,TGTGCCAGTATTCGGACAGGCGCTGGAAACACCATATATTTT
TRBJ2-3,TRBV7-9,-,CASSVLGGPADTQYF,TGTGCCAGCAGCGTACTAGGGGGTCCGGCAGATACGCAGTATTTT
TRBJ2-5,TRBV6-6,TRBD1,CASSRQGETQYF,TGTGCCAGCAGTAGACAGGGGGAGACCCAGTACTTC
TRBJ2-2,TRBV10-1,TRBD1,CASSGGQWGTGELFF,TGCGCCAGCAGTGGGGGACAGTGGGGGACCGGGGAGCTGTTTTTT